Described below is a single TCR beta chain sequence and its context. Repertoires were generated with immunoSEQ multiplex PCR, while TCRdb's copy carries only in-frame clones and drops some. The top ten hold roughly 4% of the sample, which has a few hundred thousand clones, 70% to 90% seen once. This record comes from a study of blood T cell repertoires in COVID-19. The V gene's germline CDR1 is LGHNA and CDR2 YSLEER. After removal of 0 bases from V and 3 bases from J, the junction contained 16 bases not matched to a gene. There are 19 residues in the CDR3. The sequencing input was peripheral blood. The receptor was isolated from a woman aged 45 to 65 with active or convalescent COVID-19. The V gene is TRBV4-3, the J gene TRBJ1-1; 7 bases fit TRBD1. Here the CDR3 DNA reads TGCGCCAGCAGCCAAGATATGAGGGGGCGCGGGTTTATGGACACTGAAGCTTTCTTT. Translating gives CASSQDMRGRGFMDTEAFF.